A single sample gave rise to the 32 T cell receptor beta chains below, sequenced in a study of T cell clonality in common variable immunodeficiency. The assay was immunoSEQ multiplex PCR, and TCRdb's table has in-frame clones only and misses some. Sampling found around 57,000 clones, none seen once. The sample consisted of peripheral blood mononuclear cells. The receptors derive from a person aged 18 to 75 in good health.

This clone came up many times. The read gets to within 3 residues of the CDR3 end, and the germline J gene fills in the rest. The chain carries TRBV2 and TRBJ1-5, with 9 bases matching TRBD1. Per germline, CDR1 SNHLY and CDR2 FYNNEI. J was trimmed by 6 bases and V by 7 bases; bases with no gene match: 10. The CDR3 is made up of 15 amino acids. The part of the CDR3 DNA that was read is TGTGCCAGCAACGGGGACAGGGTTCCCGGTCAGCCC. Amino acid sequence: CASNGDRVPGQP. The CDR3, in full, reads CASNGDRVPGQPQHF.

There are many counts of this clone. The read stops 3 residues short of the end of the CDR3; the missing end is completed from the germline J gene. The rearrangement links TRBV6-2 or TRBV6-3 to TRBJ1-4; TRBD1 is a possible D gene (6 bases). V lost 4 bases and J lost 0, with 12 bases in between. The CDR3 runs 16 residues. The V gene's germline CDR1 is MNHEY and CDR2 SVGEGT. The CDR3 protein is CASSSPRQATNEKLFF. CDR3 DNA, as far as it was read: TGTGCCAGCAGTTCGCCAAGACAGGCAACTAATGAAAAA.

Many counts were recorded for this clone. The CDR3 region is CASSSRGGAFEQFF. The sequenced CDR3 bases are TGTGCCAGCAGCTCCCGCGGGGGGGCTTTTGAG. The chain couples TRBV7-3 to TRBJ2-1; the match to TRBD2 covers 9 bases. The read comes to an end 3 residues before the CDR3 does, leaving the germline J gene to fill in the end. CDR3 length: 14 residues. Germline V gives CDR1 SGHTA, CDR2 FQGTGA. With V trimmed by 4 bases and J by 9 bases, 7 bases remained unmatched.

This clone has a count of ten or more. The read terminates 3 residues ahead of where the CDR3 ends, so the germline J gene completes it. J is TRBJ1-5 and V is TRBV19, with D possibly TRBD1 on 6 matching bases. With 6 bases removed from V and 9 bases from J, the gap between germline ends came to 21 bases. The CDR3 totals 15 residues. Germline CDR1 reads LNHDA; CDR2 reads SQIVND (reference sequence). The CDR3 loop is CASSSVSTGSGPQHF. The DNA read from the CDR3 is TGTGCCAGTAGCTCGGTTAGTACAGGGTCTGGGCCC.

This clone was observed a few times. CDR3 DNA, as far as it was read: TGTGCCAGCTCACCCTCAGGAAAGGACGAG. Translation gives CASSPSGKDE. Given in full, the CDR3 is CASSPSGKDEQYF. V is TRBV18 and J is TRBJ2-7; D unclear. The missing CDR3 end, 3 residues past where the read stops, is filled in from the germline J gene. There are 13 residues in the CDR3. Per germline, CDR1 KGHSH and CDR2 LQKENI. V lost 3 bases, J lost 5 bases, and 11 bases lay in between.

Ten or more counts support this clone. The read terminates 3 residues before the CDR3 end, so the remaining end is supplied by the germline J gene. This chain joins TRBV2 and TRBJ2-2; 7 nucleotides align to TRBD1. The CDR3 has 13 residues. Germline lookup yields CDR1 SNHLY and CDR2 FYNNEI. The V and J ends lost 8 bases and 7 bases, in that order; junction bases with no gene match: 7. The chain's CDR3 is CASLKQGVGELFF. Incomplete CDR3 DNA: TGTGCCAGCCTCAAGCAGGGGGTCGGGGAG.

This clone was seen many times. The read ends 3 residues before the CDR3 terminus; that terminus is restored from the germline J gene. The V gene is TRBV19, the J gene TRBJ1-5, with TRBD1 matching 7 bases. CDR1 is LNHDA, CDR2 SQIVND, per germline (reference sequence). V dropped 7 bases and J dropped 4; count of bases not matched to a gene: 7. The CDR3 contains 14 residues. CDR3 amino acids: CASTLYRGNQPQHF. The covered CDR3 bases are TGTGCCAGTACCCTATACAGGGGTAATCAGCCC. The full variable domain, its missing parts supplied by reference TRBV19 and TRBJ1-5, is DGGITQSPKYLFRKEGQNVTLSCEQNLNHDAMYWYRQDPGQGLRLIYYSQIVNDFQKGDIAEGYSVSREKKESFPLTVTSAQKNPTAFYLCASTLYRGNQPQHFGDGTRLSIL.

In this sample, this clone turned up many times. The read comes to an end 3 residues before the CDR3 does, leaving the germline J gene to fill in the end. The chain employs TRBV7-2 and TRBJ2-5; TRBD1 aligns across 9 bases. Per the germline V gene, CDR1 is SGHTA and CDR2 is FQGNSA. J lost 5 bases, V lost 4 bases, and 5 bases had no gene match. The CDR3 length is 14 residues. The sequenced part of the CDR3 DNA is TGTGCCAGCAGCTCCGGGACAGGGAGGGAGACC. Encoded protein: CASSSGTGRET. The CDR3, in full, reads CASSSGTGRETQYF. The complete variable domain, with remaining parts taken from reference TRBV7-2 and TRBJ2-5, reads GAGVSQSPSNKVTEKGKDVELRCDPISGHTALYWYRQSLGQGLEFLIYFQGNSAPDKSGLPSDRFSAERTGGSVSTLTIQRTQQEDSAVYLCASSSGTGRETQYFGPGTRLLVL.

Many counts were recorded for this clone. The read ends 3 residues before the CDR3 terminus; that terminus is restored from the germline J gene. V and J are TRBV2 and TRBJ2-3; a possible D gene is TRBD2 (5 bases). Germline V CDR1 and CDR2: SNHLY, FYNNEI. V lost 8 bases and J lost 2, with 17 bases in between. CDR3 length: 15 amino acids. CDR3 in amino acids: CASGGEADPTDTQYF. Partial CDR3 DNA: TGTGCCAGCGGAGGTGAAGCGGATCCCACAGATACG.

This clone turned up a few times. Read sequence stops 3 residues before the CDR3 end, and the germline J gene provides the missing end. The chain employs TRBV20-1 and TRBJ1-1, with 8 bases aligning to TRBD1. The ends lost 2 bases at V and 6 bases at J; junction bases unmatched: 8. CDR1 is DFQATT and CDR2 is SNEGSKA in the germline V gene (reference sequence). The CDR3 length is 14 residues. CDR3 sequence: CSARPDRGLPEAFF. The DNA read from the CDR3 is TGCAGTGCTAGACCAGACAGGGGCCTACCTGAA.

This clone appeared many times. The CDR3 end lies 3 residues beyond the end of the read and is filled in from the germline J gene. The chain couples TRBV4-2 to TRBJ2-2, with 8 bases lining up with TRBD1. The CDR3 loop spans 18 amino acids. Germline V lookup: CDR1 LGHNA, CDR2 YNFKEQ. Trimming took 0 bases from V and 1 from J; bases not matched to a gene: 7. CDR3 residues: CASSQEDRGTGNTGELFF. The CDR3 DNA, read in part, is TGTGCCAGCAGCCAAGAAGATCGGGGGACAGGGAACACCGGGGAG.

This clone was recorded many times. The read ends 3 residues early relative to the CDR3; the germline J gene fills the gap. The chain links TRBV11-2 to TRBJ2-5; D is unresolved. Trimming took 3 bases from V and 1 from J, leaving 9 bases between them. There are 14 residues in the CDR3. Looked up from germline, CDR1 is SGHAT and CDR2 is FQNNGV. The CDR3 is CASSLNRVQETQYF. Incomplete CDR3 DNA: TGTGCCAGCAGCTTGAACAGAGTCCAAGAGACC.

This clone was detected ten times or more. The CDR3 end falls 3 residues outside the read, so it is completed with the germline J gene. The chain uses TRBV11-3 and TRBJ2-3; the D is unclear. The CDR3 runs to 15 residues. V was pared by 1 base and J by 2 bases, with 10 bases between. The germline V gene encodes CDR1 SGHNT and CDR2 YENEEA. The DNA read from the CDR3 is TGTGCCAGCAGCTTAGGCGGTTTCCCCACAGATACG. Translated, it gives CASSLGGFPTDT. The full CDR3 sequence reads CASSLGGFPTDTQYF. Filled out from reference TRBV11-3 and TRBJ2-3, the complete variable domain reads EAGVVQSPRYKIIEKKQPVAFWCNPISGHNTLYWYLQNLGQGPELLIRYENEEAVDDSQLPKDRFSAERLKGVDSTLKIQPAELGDSAVYLCASSLGGFPTDTQYFGPGTRLTVL.

This clone was seen repeatedly, ten times or more. The CDR3 sequence: CSALGGHSGANVLTF. Partial CDR3 DNA: TGCAGTGCTTTGGGGGGGCACTCTGGGGCCAACGTC. This rearrangement joins TRBV20-1 to TRBJ2-6, with D perhaps matching TRBD2 (7 bases). Sequencing ends 3 residues short of the CDR3 end; the germline J gene provides the rest. The V end was cut by 5 bases, the J end by 0 bases, with 11 bases between. This CDR3 contains 15 residues. CDR1 DFQATT and CDR2 SNEGSKA come from the germline V gene (reference sequence).

A remark on this clone: Read coverage stops 3 residues before the CDR3 terminus; the germline J gene supplies the remainder. V gene TRBV7-2 combines with J gene TRBJ1-5; D remains ambiguous. Germline V gene sequence: CDR1 SGHTA, CDR2 FQGNSA. The CDR3 loop spans 14 amino acids. The V end lost 2 bases, the J end lost 2 bases, and 7 bases lay between the germline ends. CDR3 loop: CASSLSAGNQPQHF. The sequenced part of the CDR3 DNA is TGTGCCAGCAGCTTATCGGCGGGCAATCAGCCC.

This clone has ten or more counts. The sequenced fragment ends 3 residues before the CDR3 boundary, so the rest is inferred from the germline J gene. The chain is built from TRBV19 and TRBJ1-1, with TRBD1 as a possible D gene (6 bases). Germline V gene lookup returns CDR1 LNHDA and CDR2 SQIVND (reference sequence). Trimming took 5 bases from V and 7 from J, leaving 14 bases between them. The CDR3 is 13 amino acids. The CDR3 loop reads CASSGGGRVEAFF. The CDR3 bases that were read are TGTGCCAGTAGTGGAGGGGGACGTGTTGAA.

This clone has a count of ten or more. The read falls 3 residues short of the CDR3 end, and the missing part is taken from the germline J gene. The chain has TRBV2 and TRBJ2-7, with D possibly TRBD2 on 6 matching bases. This CDR3 comprises 12 residues. With 6 bases removed from V and 0 bases from J, the gap between germline ends came to 6 bases. The V gene's germline CDR1 is SNHLY and CDR2 FYNNEI. The DNA read from the CDR3 is TGTGCCAGCAGGCGGGGCTCCTACGAG. Protein sequence: CASRRGSYE. The entire CDR3 reads CASRRGSYEQYF.

As regards this clone: The read falls 3 residues short of the CDR3 end, and the missing part is taken from the germline J gene. The chain combines TRBV11-2 with TRBJ2-3; the match to TRBD1 covers 10 bases. The length of the CDR3 is 15 residues. V shed 5 bases and J 8 bases; nucleotides not matched to a gene: 10. Germline loops: CDR1 SGHAT, CDR2 FQNNGV. Incomplete CDR3 DNA: TGTGCCAGCAGCCTGGGGGACAGGGGAAGAGTTACG. Protein sequence: CASSLGDRGRVT. The entire CDR3 protein is CASSLGDRGRVTQYF.

This clone was recorded many times. The read ends 3 residues before the CDR3 terminus; that terminus is restored from the germline J gene. V and J are TRBV19 and TRBJ2-2; 10 nucleotides align to TRBD2. Germline CDR1 LNHDA, CDR2 SQIVND (reference sequence). Trimming at V came to 3 bases and at J to 3 bases, leaving 4 bases not matched to a gene. The CDR3 is made up of 16 amino acids. Incomplete CDR3 DNA: TGTGCCAGTAGTATCGGGCTAGCGGGGGACACCGGGGAG. Translated, it gives CASSIGLAGDTGE. The full CDR3 protein reads CASSIGLAGDTGELFF.

This clone was counted many times. The read ends 3 residues shy of where the CDR3 ends; the end is completed using the germline J gene. V is TRBV18 and J is TRBJ2-7; possible D gene TRBD2, 5 bases. From germline, CDR1 is KGHSH and CDR2 LQKENI. CDR3 length: 13 amino acids. V was cut by 0 bases and J by 3 bases, with 6 bases left in between. CDR3 in amino acids: CASSPPTSYEQYF. The covered CDR3 bases are TGTGCCAGCTCACCACCTACTAGCTACGAG.

This clone was recorded many times. The read falls 3 residues short of the CDR3 end, and the missing part is taken from the germline J gene. This chain uses TRBV6-1 with TRBJ2-5; D possibly corresponds to TRBD1 (5 bases). CDR3 length equals 13 residues. V lost 3 bases and J 0 bases, leaving 5 bases between the germline ends. CDR1 MNHNS and CDR2 SASEGT come from the germline V gene. The CDR3: CASSEDNQETQYF. The CDR3 bases that were read are TGTGCCAGCAGTGAGGACAACCAAGAGACC.

In its sample, this clone was seen many times. The sequenced fragment ends 3 residues before the CDR3 boundary, so the rest is inferred from the germline J gene. This rearrangement joins TRBV5-1 to TRBJ1-1, with D hard to call. With 5 bases removed from V and 4 bases from J, the gap between germline ends came to 12 bases. Germline CDR1 SGHRS, CDR2 YFSETQ. The length of the CDR3 is 13 residues. The CDR3: CASSRQEGTEAFF. CDR3 DNA, as far as it was read: TGCGCCAGCAGTCGTCAGGAGGGCACTGAA. Complete variable domain (other parts from reference TRBV5-1 and TRBJ1-1): KAGVTQTPRYLIKTRGQQVTLSCSPISGHRSVSWYQQTPGQGLQFLFEYFSETQRNKGNFPGRFSGRQFSNSRSEMNVSTLELGDSALYLCASSRQEGTEAFFGQGTRLTVV.

The table lists this clone with many counts. The sequence runs out 3 residues before the end of the CDR3; the remainder is reconstructed from the germline J gene. The chain uses TRBV30 and TRBJ1-1; D might be TRBD1 (5 bases). CDR3 length equals 15 residues. Germline-derived CDR1 and CDR2 are GTSNPN and SVGIG (reference sequence). Trimming took 2 bases from V and 1 from J, leaving 14 bases between them. The sequenced CDR3 bases are TGTGCCTGGAGTAACTTGGGACTCCAGAACACTGAA. Protein sequence: CAWSNLGLQNTE. In full, the CDR3 reads CAWSNLGLQNTEAFF.

This clone came up many times. The read falls 3 residues short of the CDR3 end, and the missing part is taken from the germline J gene. The chain joins TRBV20-1 to TRBJ1-5; 9 bases are shared with TRBD1. V shed 4 bases and J 5 bases; nucleotides not matched to a gene: 6. Per the germline V gene, CDR1 is DFQATT and CDR2 is SNEGSKA (reference sequence). CDR3 length equals 14 residues. The DNA read from the CDR3 is TGCAGTGCTAAACGTACAGGGGGCGATCAGCCC. Translation: CSAKRTGGDQP. The CDR3 as a whole reads CSAKRTGGDQPQHF.

This clone was detected ten times or more. With the read ending 3 residues before the CDR3 end, the germline J gene is used to fill in that end. The chain employs TRBV19 and TRBJ2-5; D is possibly TRBD1 (5 bases). Germline loops: CDR1 LNHDA, CDR2 SQIVND (reference sequence). The CDR3 spans 13 residues. V lost 6 bases and J 4 bases, leaving 12 bases between the germline ends. CDR3 residues: CASRSRAPETQYF. CDR3 DNA (partial): TGTGCCAGTAGGAGCAGGGCCCCAGAGACC.

This clone was detected ten times or more. The DNA ends 3 residues before the CDR3 does, and the rest of the CDR3 is filled in from the germline J gene. The chain couples TRBV7-3 to TRBJ2-1, with 14 bases that match TRBD2. The CDR3 loop spans 16 amino acids. The junction had 5 bases not matched to a gene; V was cut back by 3 bases and J by 7 bases. Germline V gene lookup returns CDR1 SGHTA and CDR2 FQGTGA. The chain's CDR3 is CASSFRLAGGPNEQFF. The part of the CDR3 DNA that was read is TGTGCCAGCAGCTTTAGACTAGCGGGAGGGCCGAATGAG.

This clone has at least ten counts. The CDR3 end falls 3 residues outside the read, so it is completed with the germline J gene. V gene TRBV6-4 combines with J gene TRBJ2-3; D might be TRBD1 or TRBD2, each matching 6 bases. The V end lost 4 bases, the J end lost 1 base, and 9 bases lay between the germline ends. The CDR3 has 14 amino acids. Germline assignment: CDR1 MRHNA and CDR2 SNTAGT. The sequenced part of the CDR3 DNA is TGTGCCAGCAGTGTGGAGGGGGGCACAGATACG. Amino acids: CASSVEGGTDT. In full, the CDR3 reads CASSVEGGTDTQYF.

This clone was found many times. The sequenced fragment ends 3 residues before the CDR3 boundary, so the rest is inferred from the germline J gene. The chain employs TRBV6-2 or TRBV6-3 and TRBJ1-5; D is possibly TRBD1 (6 bases). Germline values: CDR1 MNHEY, CDR2 SVGEGT. There are 15 residues in the CDR3. Trimming cost V 6 bases and J 0 bases, with 12 bases left between them. CDR3 sequence reads: CASSPRQDSNQPQHF. CDR3 bases read: TGTGCCAGCAGCCCCAGACAGGATAGCAATCAGCCC.

The sample holds many counts of this clone. The read falls 3 residues short of the CDR3 end, and the missing part is taken from the germline J gene. The chain employs TRBV7-3 and TRBJ2-1, with 11 bases fitting TRBD2. Trimming cost V 4 bases and J 8 bases; bases outside gene matches: 7. CDR3 length: 15 amino acids. The germline V gene encodes CDR1 SGHTA and CDR2 FQGTGA. The sequenced part of the CDR3 DNA is TGTGCCAGCAGCTCTAAGACTAGCGGGACGCATGAG. It is translated as CASSSKTSGTHE. The full-length CDR3 reads as CASSSKTSGTHEQFF.

This clone has a handful of counts. With the read ending 3 residues before the CDR3 end, the germline J gene is used to fill in that end. The J gene is TRBJ1-2, the V gene TRBV11-1; weak D call: TRBD1 (5 bases). V shed 3 bases and J shed 1 base, with 9 bases lying between them. Germline loops: CDR1 SGHAT, CDR2 FQDESV (reference sequence). The CDR3 length is 14 residues. CDR3 DNA (partial): TGTGCCAGCAGCTTGGACACTTTTAACTATGGC. It encodes CASSLDTFNYG. The entire CDR3 is CASSLDTFNYGYTF.

This clone was counted ten times or more. Sequence at one end of the junction differs from germline and may be a read error. The read falls 3 residues short of the CDR3 end, and the missing part is taken from the germline J gene. The chain recombines TRBV7-2 with TRBJ2-3, with D possibly matching TRBD1 (6 bases). CDR1 is SGHTA and CDR2 is FQGNSA in the germline V gene. The CDR3 runs to 15 residues. Partial CDR3 DNA: TGTGCCAGCGGCTTAGGAAGGGGGTACACAGATACG. As protein: CASGLGRGYTDT. The full-length CDR3 reads as CASGLGRGYTDTQYF.

This clone was seen repeatedly, ten times or more. The read ends 3 residues shy of where the CDR3 ends; the end is completed using the germline J gene. The chain combines TRBV20-1 with TRBJ1-5, with 8 bases identical to TRBD1. From germline, CDR1 is DFQATT and CDR2 SNEGSKA (reference sequence). The CDR3 has 15 residues. The ends lost 6 bases at V and 3 bases at J; junction bases unmatched: 10. The CDR3 spells CSAIDRGLVNQPQHF. The part of the CDR3 DNA that was read is TGCAGTGCCATCGACAGGGGTTTGGTCAATCAGCCC.